Below are 30 T cell receptor beta chains sequenced from a single sample in a study of T cells after yellow fever vaccination. TCRdb called the 5' RACE reads again in MiXCR, with one record for every CDR3 protein. In the table there are roughly 120,000 distinct CDR3 sequences, more than 5.5% of which are singletons. Source: CD4+ T cells sorted from PBMCs, taken roughly 47 days after the first yellow fever vaccination. These receptors came from a man between 18 and 35 years old who received the YFV17D yellow fever vaccine.

At least ten counts were recorded for this clonotype. CDR3 sequence reads: CASSLEGPGASNYGYTF. In DNA, the CDR3 is TGTGCCAGCAGCTTAGAAGGGCCAGGGGCCTCTAACTATGGCTACACCTTC. J is TRBJ1-2 and V is TRBV11-2; weak D call: TRBD1 (6 bases). The V gene lost 0 bases and the J gene lost 0 bases, with 14 bases spanning the gap. Germline-derived CDR1 and CDR2 are SGHAT and FQNNGV. This CDR3 has 17 amino acids.

This clonotype was seen at least ten times. The chain couples TRBV5-1 to TRBJ1-1, with D hard to call. With 0 bases removed from V and 2 bases from J, the gap between germline ends came to 8 bases. Germline CDR1 is SGHRS and CDR2 is YFSETQ. The CDR3 sequence is 14 residues long. CDR3 DNA: TGCGCCAGCAGCTTGGGGACCTTCAACACTGAAGCTTTCTTT. It codes for CASSLGTFNTEAFF. The full variable domain, its missing parts supplied by reference TRBV5-1 and TRBJ1-1, is KAGVTQTPRYLIKTRGQQVTLSCSPISGHRSVSWYQQTPGQGLQFLFEYFSETQRNKGNFPGRFSGRQFSNSRSEMNVSTLELGDSALYLCASSLGTFNTEAFFGQGTRLTVV.

This clonotype is deemed medium-sized (0.01 to 0.1%). The chain couples TRBV7-2 to TRBJ2-1; D is unresolved. The length of the CDR3 is 14 residues. The germline V gene encodes CDR1 SGHTA and CDR2 FQGNSA. The ends were cut back, 3 bases at V and 0 bases at J, with 6 bases in the middle. CDR3 residues: CASSFIYSYNEQFF. The DNA of the CDR3 is TGTGCCAGCAGCTTTATTTACTCCTACAATGAGCAGTTCTTC.

This clonotype has a handful of counts. The V gene is TRBV15, the J gene TRBJ2-5; possible D gene TRBD1, 7 bases. Germline V lookup: CDR1 LNHNV, CDR2 YYDKDF (reference sequence). V was cut by 0 bases and J by 1 base, with 12 bases left in between. The CDR3 consists of 16 residues. The DNA of the CDR3 is TGTGCCACCAGCAGAGATCAGGGGGGCTTCCAAGAGACCCAGTACTTC. Protein sequence: CATSRDQGGFQETQYF.

In this sample, this clonotype turned up many times. In DNA form, the CDR3 reads TGCGCCAGCAGCCCACTAACGACTAACTATGGCTACACCTTC. Its translation: CASSPLTTNYGYTF. The chain combines TRBV5-1 with TRBJ1-2, with D hard to call. Germline V gene sequence: CDR1 SGHRS, CDR2 YFSETQ. This CDR3 region has 14 residues. V was trimmed by 4 bases and J by 0 bases, leaving 10 bases between them. The complete variable domain, with remaining parts taken from reference TRBV5-1 and TRBJ1-2, reads KAGVTQTPRYLIKTRGQQVTLSCSPISGHRSVSWYQQTPGQGLQFLFEYFSETQRNKGNFPGRFSGRQFSNSRSEMNVSTLELGDSALYLCASSPLTTNYGYTFGSGTRLTVV.

This clonotype was detected only a few times. The chain recombines TRBV25-1 with TRBJ1-1; D is undetermined. The CDR3 loop spans 14 amino acids. V was cut by 3 bases and J by 3 bases, with 11 bases left in between. Germline-derived CDR1 and CDR2 are MGHDK and SYGVNS. The CDR3 region is CASSEGIRYTEAFF. Written as DNA, the CDR3 is TGTGCCAGCAGTGAGGGAATCAGGTACACTGAAGCTTTCTTT.

As to this clonotype: One base away lies a much larger clone, so this may be a sequencing read error. V and J are TRBV7-2 and TRBJ2-5; no definite D call. CDR3 length: 13 residues. The V gene's germline CDR1 is SGHTA and CDR2 FQGNSA. The CDR3 sequence: CASSFQTQESQYF. CDR3 nucleotides: TGTGCCAGCAGCTTCCAGACGCAAGAGAGCCAGTACTTC.

In its sample, this clonotype was seen many times. The rearrangement links TRBV2 to TRBJ1-1, with D hard to call. This CDR3 contains 12 residues. CDR1 and CDR2 (germline): SNHLY, FYNNEI. Trimming pared 7 bases from V and 5 bases from J, leaving 11 bases between. CDR3 sequence reads: CASNPSETEAFF. CDR3 in DNA: TGTGCCAGCAACCCTAGTGAGACTGAAGCTTTCTTT.

The chain uses TRBV6-5 and TRBJ2-3; tentatively, D is TRBD2 (6 bases). The CDR3 extends over 15 amino acids. Trimming took 3 bases from V and 0 from J, leaving 10 bases between them. Germline CDR1 and CDR2: MNHEY and SVGAGI. The DNA for the CDR3 is TGTGCCAGCAGTTATGGGGACTGGAGCACAGATACGCAGTATTTT. It is translated as CASSYGDWSTDTQYF.

In its sample, this clonotype was seen many times. The chain has TRBV6-2 or TRBV6-3 and TRBJ2-1, with D perhaps matching TRBD1 (5 bases). V shed 6 bases and J shed 5 bases, with 14 bases lying between them. The CDR3 runs 14 residues. The germline V gene encodes CDR1 MNHEY and CDR2 SVGEGT. The CDR3 reads CASSPSGHNNEQFF. CDR3 sequence (DNA): TGTGCCAGCAGCCCTTCCGGACACAACAATGAGCAGTTCTTC.

This clonotype was seen repeatedly, ten times or more. V is TRBV16 and J is TRBJ2-7, with a tentative D call TRBD1 (6 bases). With 0 bases removed from V and 6 bases from J, the gap between germline ends came to 6 bases. CDR3 size: 12 residues. CDR1 is KGHSY and CDR2 is FQNENV in the germline V gene. The CDR3 protein is CASSQSGGEQYF. CDR3 DNA: TGTGCCAGCAGCCAATCAGGGGGCGAGCAGTACTTC.

This clonotype was seen a handful of times. The J gene is TRBJ1-5, the V gene TRBV18, with D hard to call. Germline values: CDR1 KGHSH, CDR2 LQKENI. This CDR3 spans 13 amino acids. With 2 bases removed from V and 3 bases from J, the gap between germline ends came to 5 bases. CDR3 in DNA: TGTGCCAGCTCACCAGGGGACAATCAGCCCCAGCATTTT. Translation gives CASSPGDNQPQHF.

Many counts were recorded for this clonotype. The V call is TRBV5-4, the J call TRBJ2-7; 8 bases line up with TRBD2. The CDR3 spans 15 residues. The V segment lost 0 bases and the J segment 0 bases; nucleotides outside the gene matches: 2. Germline CDR1 and CDR2: SGHNT and YYREEE (reference sequence). This CDR3 reads CASSLAGGVSYEQYF. Written as DNA, the CDR3 is TGTGCCAGCAGCTTGGCCGGGGGGGTCTCCTACGAGCAGTACTTC.

This clonotype was found many times. This chain joins TRBV6-6 and TRBJ1-1; no reliable D call. Germline lookup yields CDR1 MNHNY and CDR2 SVGAGI (reference sequence). Between the trimmed V and J ends, which lost 1 base and 7 bases, there was a span of 10 bases. The CDR3 covers 13 residues. CDR3 coding DNA: TGTGCCAGCAGTTACTTATCCGGGTTTGAAGCTTTCTTT. Translating gives CASSYLSGFEAFF.

This clonotype was counted at least ten times. V is TRBV5-1 and J is TRBJ1-1; perhaps TRBD1 as D (6 bases). CDR1 SGHRS and CDR2 YFSETQ come from the germline V gene. CDR3 length: 13 amino acids. The V end lost 6 bases, the J end lost 5 bases, and 14 bases lay between the germline ends. CDR3 loop: CASMRGAMTEAFF. The CDR3, as DNA: TGCGCCAGCATGCGGGGGGCGATGACTGAAGCTTTCTTT. Using reference TRBV5-1 and TRBJ1-1 for the parts outside the CDR3, the full variable domain is KAGVTQTPRYLIKTRGQQVTLSCSPISGHRSVSWYQQTPGQGLQFLFEYFSETQRNKGNFPGRFSGRQFSNSRSEMNVSTLELGDSALYLCASMRGAMTEAFFGQGTRLTVV.

This chain links TRBV5-8 with TRBJ1-2; unclear D gene. CDR3 length equals 13 residues. Trimming pared 1 base from V and 1 base from J, leaving 5 bases between. Germline V CDR1 and CDR2: SGHTS, YDEGEE. CDR3 loop: CASSLLVNYGYTF. The DNA of the CDR3 is TGTGCCAGCAGCTTGTTAGTTAACTATGGCTACACCTTC.

This clonotype has ten or more counts. V gene TRBV10-2 combines with J gene TRBJ2-3; 12 positions agree with TRBD2. Germline trimming cut 6 bases from V and 1 base from J; bases unmatched to any gene: 8. Germline V CDR1 and CDR2: WSHSY, SAAADI. This CDR3 comprises 17 residues. DNA of the CDR3: TGCGCCAGCAGAGGACTAGCGGGGTTGTTAGGCACAGATACGCAGTATTTT. The encoded protein is CASRGLAGLLGTDTQYF.

The chain combines TRBV7-2 with TRBJ2-1, with TRBD2 matching over 12 bases. CDR3 length: 14 residues. V shed 3 bases, J shed 9 bases, and the junction held 3 bases outside the gene matches. Germline V gives CDR1 SGHTA, CDR2 FQGNSA. The CDR3 DNA is TGTGCCAGCAGCTTTACTAGCGGGGGGTTTGAGCAGTTCTTC. Translation: CASSFTSGGFEQFF.

This clonotype was detected many times. The gene calls are TRBV7-2 and TRBJ2-3; D not resolved. The germline V and J ends were trimmed by 3 bases and 0 bases, with 10 bases remaining between them. The germline gives CDR1 SGHTA, CDR2 FQGNSA. This CDR3 is built from 15 residues. The CDR3 reads CASSLGLQSTDTQYF. The CDR3 coding sequence is TGTGCCAGCAGCTTGGGCCTCCAAAGCACAGATACGCAGTATTTT.

This clonotype was seen ten or more times. The V and J genes are TRBV3-1 and TRBJ1-2; the D gene is possibly TRBD1 (5 bases). Germline-derived CDR1 and CDR2 are LGHDT and YNNKEL (reference sequence). The CDR3 runs to 16 residues. Trimming took 4 bases from V and 0 from J, leaving 15 bases between them. The CDR3 region is CASSRSIGGANYGYTF. CDR3 bases: TGTGCCAGCAGCCGATCGATCGGGGGAGCTAACTATGGCTACACCTTC.

The table lists this clonotype with many counts. The V call is TRBV5-6, the J call TRBJ2-5; 7 nucleotides match TRBD1. Germline V gene data show CDR1 as SGHDT and CDR2 as YYEEEE. The CDR3 runs to 14 residues. V lost 1 base to trimming and J lost 5 bases; unmatched junction nucleotides: 5. This chain's CDR3 is CASSLKGGHETQYF. Written as DNA, the CDR3 is TGTGCCAGCAGCTTGAAAGGGGGCCACGAGACCCAGTACTTC.

This clonotype has ten or more counts. V and J are TRBV7-2 and TRBJ1-2; TRBD1 is a possible D gene (5 bases). The V gene's germline CDR1 is SGHTA and CDR2 FQGNSA. V was cut by 5 bases and J by 4 bases, with 20 bases left in between. This CDR3 has 16 amino acids. The CDR3 reads CASSPSATQASYGYTF. The CDR3 coding sequence is TGTGCCAGCAGCCCATCGGCCACACAGGCGAGCTATGGCTACACCTTC.

In the case of this clonotype: A much larger clone differs from this one at a single base, so this may be a read error. This chain joins TRBV5-1 and TRBJ2-2, with 8 bases aligning to TRBD1. CDR3 size: 14 residues. Unmatched junction bases numbered 10, after V lost 6 bases and J lost 9 bases. Germline V CDR1 and CDR2: SGHRS, YFSETQ. As DNA, the CDR3 is TGCGCCAGCAAAGTACAGGGGGTACCCTGGGAGCTGTTTTTT. Amino acids: CASKVQGVPWELFF.

The table lists this clonotype with many counts. The gene calls are TRBV9 and TRBJ1-6; the D is unclear. Germline values: CDR1 SGDLS, CDR2 YYNGEE. This CDR3 region has 14 residues. Trimming removed 3 bases from V and 7 bases from J, with 11 bases in between. The CDR3 DNA reads as TGTGCCAGCAGCGCCGGAGGGAGGAATTCACCCCTCCACTTT. Translation: CASSAGGRNSPLHF.

The chain uses TRBV5-1 and TRBJ2-3; 8 bases are shared with TRBD2. CDR1 and CDR2 from the germline V gene are SGHRS and YFSETQ. V gave up 5 bases and J gave up 0 bases; unmatched junction bases: 8. The CDR3 extends over 16 amino acids. The CDR3 region has the DNA TGCGCCAGCAGGAGCTCTAGCGGGCTCAGCACAGATACGCAGTATTTT. Translating it yields CASRSSSGLSTDTQYF.

This clonotype was observed many times. In nucleotides, the CDR3 is TGCAGTGCTGATCCCTCCTTTTCTGCGGGGGGCCGGGATGAGCAGTTCTTC. Its protein product is CSADPSFSAGGRDEQFF. This chain joins TRBV20-1 and TRBJ2-1; 8 bases line up with TRBD2. J lost 8 bases, V lost 5 bases, and 20 bases had no gene match. The CDR3 has 17 residues. The germline V gene encodes CDR1 DFQATT and CDR2 SNEGSKA (reference sequence).

At least ten counts were recorded for this clonotype. The gene calls are TRBV7-2 and TRBJ2-7; D may be TRBD1 (6 bases). V dropped 1 base and J dropped 5 bases, with 12 bases sitting between them. This CDR3 region has 14 residues. Germline CDR1 and CDR2: SGHTA and FQGNSA. The CDR3 sequence: CASSLDRVHDEQYF. The CDR3 DNA sequence: TGTGCCAGCAGCTTAGACAGGGTACACGACGAGCAGTACTTC.

This clonotype is categorized as medium-sized. The chain couples TRBV20-1 to TRBJ2-5; 9 bases align to TRBD2. The CDR3 is made up of 17 amino acids. The V and J ends lost 2 bases and 7 bases, in that order; junction bases with no gene match: 17. Germline V gene sequence: CDR1 DFQATT, CDR2 SNEGSKA (reference sequence). The CDR3 nucleotides read TGCAGTGCTAGAAGGGATCGGACTAGCGCCGGTAACGGGACCCAGTACTTC. Translated: CSARRDRTSAGNGTQYF.

This clonotype was recorded at least ten times. The V call is TRBV7-2, the J call TRBJ2-2; the match to TRBD2 covers 8 bases. The CDR3 extends over 16 amino acids. V shed 8 bases, J shed 5 bases, and the junction held 13 bases outside the gene matches. Germline-derived CDR1 and CDR2 are SGHTA and FQGNSA. The CDR3 bases are TGTGCCAGCTTGTCCCAGGCGGGGGGTGAAACCGGGGAGCTGTTTTTT. It encodes CASLSQAGGETGELFF.

This clonotype has more than one count but fewer than ten. The gene calls are TRBV20-1 and TRBJ1-2; D perhaps matches TRBD1 (5 bases). CDR3 length: 15 amino acids. The V gene's germline CDR1 is DFQATT and CDR2 SNEGSKA (reference sequence). V was clipped by 0 bases and J by 8 bases, with 19 bases between them. CDR3 sequence reads: CSARDPLGVGEGYTF. The CDR3 DNA reads as TGCAGTGCTAGAGACCCCCTGGGCGTAGGGGAGGGCTACACCTTC.